A selection of T cell receptor beta chains follows, all from one sample in a study of T-cell reconstitution after alpha-beta-depleted transplantation in children. MiXCR, run by TCRdb on the PCR reads, gives a single entry per CDR3 protein. The sample shows about 210,000 distinct CDR3 sequences, approximately 15% of them seen only once. The material was PBMCs, mostly from graft donor cells, obtained 360 days after TCRalphabeta/CD19-depleted stem cell transplant. The receptors stem from a male patient aged 2 to 9 who had a stem cell transplant for acute lymphoblastic leukemia, so the T cells may come from the graft donor. Each CDR3 is given with its conserved first and last residue.

V gene	CDR3 protein
TRBV7-8	CASSLDWGGGAYNEEFF
TRBV12-3/TRBV12-4	CASSLMPRPEAFF
TRBV20-1	CSAGGWDTQYF
TRBV12-3/TRBV12-4	CASRTSLQGDTQYF
TRBV20-1	CSARVGGVQSPLHF
TRBV7-9	CASSLGRREQYF
TRBV11-2	CASSLWTGVYEQYF
TRBV6-2/TRBV6-3	CASSSTGVETQYF
TRBV10-2	CASSAGQVKSASEAFF
TRBV4-3	CASSQDSGGSTDTQYF
TRBV10-3	CATLEGGSLYEQYF
TRBV6-4	CASSEGKSNTGELFF
TRBV27	CASSLFPGASYGYTF
TRBV12-3/TRBV12-4	CASNPRHALTDTQYF
TRBV4-3	CASSQSWGGIGEQYF
TRBV12-3/TRBV12-4	CASKIGQGGGTQYF
TRBV4-3	CASSQGQTSNYGYTF
TRBV5-1	CASRPAGTANSPLHF
TRBV28	CASSLPAGRRNEQYF
TRBV27	CASSGPTGGGTEAFF
TRBV6-5	CASSRGPSWGTEAFF
TRBV7-2	CASSHYLSDNEQFF
TRBV20-1	CSADTGRVTSPLHF
TRBV7-9	CASRPTRSGSTDTQYF
TRBV6-1	CASNTWESGYGYTF
TRBV20-1	CSARGTPVNNEKLFF
TRBV10-3	CAISEFKGPTSYNEQFF
TRBV20-1	CSARDYQGANTEAFF
TRBV7-2	CASSLGVAAYEQYF
TRBV2	CASMSGGYTF
TRBV5-6	CASSPRSARAQYF
TRBV7-9	CASSLVTGPSGTEAFF
TRBV11-2	CASSLTGTGNYGYTF
TRBV30	CAWRWGSVELFF